The 5 T cell receptor beta chains presented below share a single source sample, sequenced in a study of T cells in Graves' hyperthyroidism and ophthalmopathy (dated by TCRdb to about 2019). Preparation of the library involved multiplex PCR. Instrument used: Illumina HiSeq 2000. The TCR beta CDR3 regions were amplified from RNA transcripts. The first round of RT-PCR for the TCR CDR3 was performed with the HTBI primer set and the Qiagen OneStep RT-PCR kit. In TCRdb, the public reads were trimmed at Q25 with fastp and aligned with MiXCR, with productive beta chains retained. Rows matching on CDR3 protein sequence are summarized as one entry with the most common DNA and genes. Here the sample has more than 450,000 distinct CDR3 sequences; 15% to 20% occur a single time. About 45% of the sample lies in the top ten. Sequencing input: blood. These receptors came from a man aged 35 to 55 with Graves' ophthalmopathy.

As for this clonotype: Because it lacks the conserved phenylalanine or tryptophan at the end, this CDR3 is likely a read error. The chain is built from TRBV30 and TRBJ2-1; 8 bases line up with TRBD2. CDR1 GTSNPN and CDR2 SVGIG come from the germline V gene (reference sequence). The CDR3 spans 15 residues. Trimming at V came to 6 bases and at J to 0 bases, leaving 7 bases not matched to a gene. CDR3 nucleotide sequence: TGTGCCTGCCCCGCGGCGGGGGGCTCCTACAATGAGCAGTTCCTC. It codes for CACPAAGGSYNEQFL.

This chain uses TRBV6-1 with TRBJ1-2; D uncertain. Trimming removed 11 bases from V and 0 bases from J, with 22 bases in between. The CDR3 runs to 16 residues. Germline V gene lookup returns CDR1 MNHNS and CDR2 SASEGT. CDR3 region: CAARGGSSKANYGYTF. In DNA, the CDR3 is TGTGCCGCCCGGGGAGGGTCTTCCAAAGCTAACTATGGCTACACCTTC.

The chain uses TRBV12-3 or TRBV12-4 and TRBJ1-5; unclear D gene. With 6 bases removed from V and 1 base from J, the gap between germline ends came to 7 bases. The CDR3 consists of 13 residues. The chain's CDR3 is CASRTRSNQPQHF. CDR3 nucleotides: TGTGCCAGCAGGACAAGGAGCAATCAGCCCCAGCATTTT.

This clonotype was seen more than once but under ten times. V and J are TRBV7-9 and TRBJ2-3; 9 bases fit TRBD1. With 5 bases clipped from V and 6 bases from J, the junction kept 0 bases outside the gene matches. Germline CDR1 reads SEHNR; CDR2 reads FQNEAQ (reference sequence). CDR3 size: 12 residues. CDR3 loop: CASSDRGDTQYF. The CDR3 DNA reads TGTGCCAGCAGCGACAGGGGGGATACGCAGTATTTT. Using reference TRBV7-9 and TRBJ2-3 for the parts outside the CDR3, the full variable domain is DTGVSQNPRHKITKRGQNVTFRCDPISEHNRLYWYRQTLGQGPEFLTYFQNEAQLEKSRLLSDRFSAERPKGSFSTLEIQRTEQGDSAMYLCASSDRGDTQYFGPGTRLTVL.

This clonotype was observed a few times. This rearrangement joins TRBV5-8 to TRBJ1-1; possibly TRBD1 for D (6 bases). Germline V gene data show CDR1 as SGHTS and CDR2 as YDEGEE. V was cut by 4 bases and J by 0 bases, with 16 bases left in between. The CDR3 runs 16 residues. The CDR3 DNA sequence: TGTGCCAGCAGCCCCCTCGGGGGGGCCATGAACACTGAAGCTTTCTTT. It codes for CASSPLGGAMNTEAFF.